The 6 T cell receptor beta chains given below trace back to one sample, sequenced in a study of breast tumors, draining lymph nodes, adjacent tissues. TCRdb analysed the multiplex PCR reads with MiXCR anew, one entry per CDR3 protein. The sample comprises fewer than 250,000 distinct CDR3 sequences, about 34% of which are singletons, and around 1.5% rests with the top ten. Samples came from axillary lymph nodes draining the breast cancer. Sequenced input: axillary lymph node tissue. These receptors were obtained from a female donor with breast cancer. Some clones in this sample may be carry-over from other donors' samples.

This clonotype was detected many times. The rearrangement links TRBV7-6 to TRBJ1-5; D may be TRBD1 (6 bases). Trimming removed 3 bases from V and 7 bases from J, with 16 bases in between. Germline CDR1 and CDR2: SGHVS and FNYEAQ. The CDR3 is 15 residues long. CDR3 protein: CASSLREGRGQPQHF. The CDR3 nucleotides read TGTGCCAGCAGCTTGAGGGAGGGGAGGGGGCAGCCCCAGCATTTT.

The sample holds a few counts of this clonotype. This sequence may be a read error, since a much larger clone differs from it by one base. The chain combines TRBV14 with TRBJ2-1; D gene unclear. The CDR3 runs 14 residues. Germline values: CDR1 SGHDN, CDR2 FVKESK. The CDR3 bases are TGTGCCAGCAGCCAAGATCGGGTGGTAAATGAGCAGTCCTTC. Its translation is CASSQDRVVNEQSF. The whole variable domain, filled in from reference TRBV14 and TRBJ2-1, reads EAGVTQFPSHSVIEKGQTVTLRCDPISGHDNLYWYRRVMGKEIKFLLHFVKESKQDESGMPNNRFLAERTGGTYSTLKVQPAELEDSGVYFCASSQDRVVNEQSFGPGTRLTVL.

This clonotype was seen more than once but under ten times. The CDR3 nucleotides are TGCAGCGTTTCCCAGGGGGCGAACACCGGGGAGCTGTTTTTT. This encodes CSVSQGANTGELFF. The rearrangement links TRBV29-1 to TRBJ2-2; 7 bases fit TRBD1. CDR1 is SQVTM, CDR2 ANQGSEA, per germline. V gave up 5 bases and J gave up 0 bases; unmatched junction bases: 3. This CDR3 region has 14 residues.

This clonotype was observed at least ten times. The J gene is TRBJ2-1, the V gene TRBV14; 7 bases align to TRBD2. The CDR3 has 15 amino acids. Per the germline V gene, CDR1 is SGHDN and CDR2 is FVKESK. Trimming cost V 2 bases and J 7 bases; bases outside gene matches: 8. Here the CDR3 reads CASSQLAGVSNEQFF. In DNA, the CDR3 is TGTGCCAGCAGCCAACTGGCGGGAGTATCGAATGAGCAGTTCTTC.

This clonotype was detected ten times or more. The rearrangement joins TRBV24-1 to TRBJ2-1; TRBD2 matches 9 bases. The germline gives CDR1 KGHDR, CDR2 SFDVKD. The CDR3 has 15 residues. The J segment lost 8 bases and the V segment lost 9 bases, leaving 13 bases of the junction unmatched. The chain's CDR3 is CATSRTSARWDEQFF. The CDR3 region has the DNA TGTGCCACCTCAAGGACTAGCGCCCGTTGGGATGAGCAGTTCTTC.

This clonotype was observed many times. The V gene is TRBV15, the J gene TRBJ1-5; D not resolved. The CDR3 runs 20 residues. Germline CDR1 is LNHNV and CDR2 is YYDKDF (reference sequence). V lost 0 bases to trimming and J lost 2 bases, with 23 bases between them. The CDR3, as DNA: TGTGCCACCAGCAGAGACACCGTTACGTTTTATAGGGCCGGCAATCAGCCCCAGCATTTT. It specifies CATSRDTVTFYRAGNQPQHF. Supplemented by reference TRBV15 and TRBJ1-5, the full variable domain reads DAMVIQNPRYQVTQFGKPVTLSCSQTLNHNVMYWYQQKSSQAPKLLFHYYDKDFNNEADTPDNFQSRRPNTSFCFLDIRSPGLGDTAMYLCATSRDTVTFYRAGNQPQHFGDGTRLSIL.